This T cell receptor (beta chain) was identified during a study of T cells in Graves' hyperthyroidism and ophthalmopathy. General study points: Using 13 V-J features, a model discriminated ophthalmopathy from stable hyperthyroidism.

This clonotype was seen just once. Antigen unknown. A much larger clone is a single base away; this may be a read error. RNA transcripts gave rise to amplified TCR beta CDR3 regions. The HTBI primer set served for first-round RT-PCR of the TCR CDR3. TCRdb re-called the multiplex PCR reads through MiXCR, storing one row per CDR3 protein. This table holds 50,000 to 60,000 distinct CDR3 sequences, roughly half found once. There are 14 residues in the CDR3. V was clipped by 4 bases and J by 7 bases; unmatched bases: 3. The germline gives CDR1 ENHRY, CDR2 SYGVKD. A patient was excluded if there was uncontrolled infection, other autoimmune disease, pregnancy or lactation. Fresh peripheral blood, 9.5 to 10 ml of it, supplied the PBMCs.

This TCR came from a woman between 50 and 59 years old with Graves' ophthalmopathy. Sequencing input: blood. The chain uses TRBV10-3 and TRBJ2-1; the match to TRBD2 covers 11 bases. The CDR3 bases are TGTGCCATCAGTGTAGCGGGAGGGACGAATGAGCAGTTCTTC. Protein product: CAISVAGGTNEQFF.